The rows below give T cell receptor beta chains drawn from one sample of a study of shared clonotypes between healthy human individuals. Profiled with immunoSEQ multiplex PCR; TCRdb holds only in-frame clones, not every one. The sample comprises 2 million to 2.5 million clones, about 92% of which are singletons, and about 1.5% rests with the top ten. Source material: naive CD8+ T cells from PBMCs. The receptors originated from a man aged 18-30 years in good health. Some clones in this sample may be carry-over from other donors' samples. The CDR3 runs from the conserved cysteine through the conserved F or W. A D gene is named only where the DNA matches it firmly. Only some rows state a clone size, as once, few, many or a class for expanded clones.

NA,TRBD2,TRBJ2-1,TRBV7-9,TGTGCCAGCAGCTTAGTGGTTCGGGAGGGCAAGGATGAGCAGTTCTTC,CASSLVVREGKDEQFF
NA,NA,TRBJ2-3,TRBV5-8,TGTGCCAGCAGCTCAGGACTATCACACACAGATACGCAGTATTTT,CASSSGLSHTDTQYF
NA,NA,TRBJ2-1,TRBV28,TGTGCCAGCAGTTCGTTGACTAGTACCTACAATGAGCAGTTCTTC,CASSSLTSTYNEQFF
NA,TRBD1,TRBJ2-2,TRBV14,TGTGCCAGCAGCCAAGATGGAAGGGGGCGGCCCGGGGAGCTGTTTTTT,CASSQDGRGRPGELFF
NA,NA,TRBJ2-2,TRBV19,TGTGCCAGTAGTATAGATTCCGGGGCATCCGGGGAGCTGTTTTTT,CASSIDSGASGELFF
NA,TRBD2,TRBJ2-3,TRBV2,TGTGCCAGCAGAGTAGCGGGGGGGTCCACAGATACGCAGTATTTT,CASRVAGGSTDTQYF
NA,NA,TRBJ1-5,TRBV9,TGTGCCAGCAGCGGCGGGGATAGCAATCAGCCCCAGCATTTT,CASSGGDSNQPQHF
NA,NA,TRBJ2-2,TRBV2,TGTGCCAGCAGTGGGACTAACCCTAGGCCCGGGGAGCTGTTTTTT,CASSGTNPRPGELFF
NA,NA,TRBJ1-2,TRBV6-5,TGTGCCAGCAGTTACGTCGGGGGCTTTGGCTACACCTTC,CASSYVGGFGYTF
NA,TRBD2,TRBJ2-3,TRBV7-6,TGTGCCAGCAGCTATACTAGCGGTGAGGCAGATACGCAGTATTTT,CASSYTSGEADTQYF
NA,NA,TRBJ2-7,TRBV27,TGTGCCAGCAGCGCGGCGGGGGCAAACTACGAGCAGTACTTC,CASSAAGANYEQYF
NA,NA,TRBJ2-3,TRBV13,TGTGCCAGCAGCCCACCACTCTGGGACGGAGGACAGTCTACCTCTCCCACAGATACGCAGTATTTT,CASSPPLWDGGQSTSPTDTQYF
few,NA,TRBJ1-3,TRBV6-5,TGTGCCAGCAGAATAGACCTACAGGGAGGCACCATATATTTT,CASRIDLQGGTIYF
NA,NA,TRBJ1-2,TRBV6-1,TGTGCCAGCAGTCACACCCCCACGAAGGATCCTGGCTACACCTTC,CASSHTPTKDPGYTF
NA,TRBD2,TRBJ2-2,TRBV27,TGTGCCAGCAGTACTCTAGCCGGGAGGGCTCGAACCGGGGAGCTGTTTTTT,CASSTLAGRARTGELFF
NA,NA,TRBJ2-5,TRBV6-5,TGTGCCAGCAGTTTAGGGAGCGACGAGACCCAGTACTTC,CASSLGSDETQYF
NA,NA,TRBJ2-7,TRBV6-6,TGTGCCAGCAGCCGGACGAGGGAAGGGTACGAGCAGTACTTC,CASSRTREGYEQYF
NA,NA,TRBJ2-7,TRBV11-2,TGTGCCAGCAGCTTAGATAGGGGATACGAGCAGTACTTC,CASSLDRGYEQYF
NA,TRBD2,TRBJ2-3,TRBV5-6,TGTGCCAGCAGACCCGGGACTAGCGGGTCCTACACAGATACGCAGTATTTT,CASRPGTSGSYTDTQYF
NA,TRBD1,TRBJ1-5,TRBV7-6,TGTGCCAGCAGCCAATGGACAGGAGACTCCAAGTATAGCAATCAGCCCCAGCATTTT,CASSQWTGDSKYSNQPQHF
NA,TRBD1,TRBJ2-2,TRBV19,TGTGCCAGCCAAGAGGGGGCAGGGGCCGGGGAGCTGTTTTTT,CASQEGAGAGELFF
NA,NA,TRBJ1-5,TRBV19,TGTGCCAGTACAGACCGGGGCAATCAGCCCCAGCATTTT,CASTDRGNQPQHF
NA,NA,TRBJ1-1,TRBV15,TGTGCCACCAGCAGAGATTTGGCCCTACCGAACACTGAAGCTTTCTTT,CATSRDLALPNTEAFF
NA,TRBD1,TRBJ2-5,TRBV4-3,TGCGCCAGCAGCCGAGTTTGGGACAGACCTCAAGAGACCCAGTACTTC,CASSRVWDRPQETQYF
NA,NA,TRBJ1-2,TRBV11-2,TGTGCCAGCAGCTTGACGGTAGACTATGGCTACACCTTC,CASSLTVDYGYTF
NA,NA,TRBJ2-5,TRBV5-6,TGTGCCAGCAGCTTGCGTCCACAGGGGAGGGAGACCCAGTACTTC,CASSLRPQGRETQYF
NA,NA,TRBJ1-1,TRBV5-6,TGTGCCAGCAGCCTCAGGAACACTGAAGCTTTCTTT,CASSLRNTEAFF
NA,NA,TRBJ2-3,TRBV27,TGTGCCAGCATGGGGGGCGTCGGCACAGATACGCAGTATTTT,CASMGGVGTDTQYF
NA,TRBD1,TRBJ2-7,TRBV9,TGTGCCAGCAGCGTGGGACAGGGAGGATACGAGCAGTACTTC,CASSVGQGGYEQYF
NA,NA,TRBJ2-7,TRBV27,TGTGCCAGCAGTTTCGGGGGAAGGTACGAGCAGTACTTC,CASSFGGRYEQYF
NA,NA,TRBJ2-7,TRBV4-1,TGCGCCAGCAGCCAAAGGGGGTCCACCTACGAGCAGTACTTC,CASSQRGSTYEQYF
NA,TRBD2,TRBJ2-5,TRBV5-6,TGTGCCAGCAGCCCGGGACTAGCGATCCCCCAGTACTTC,CASSPGLAIPQYF
few,NA,TRBJ1-1,TRBV27,TGTGCCAGCCGTACAGGCCTGCGCACTGAAGCTTTCTTT,CASRTGLRTEAFF
few,NA,TRBJ2-5,TRBV25-1,TGTGCCAGCAGTGAAGAGACCCAGTACTTC,CASSEETQYF
NA,NA,TRBJ2-5,TRBV5-1,TGCGCCAGCAGCCTGACTTGGGACCACGAGACCCAGTACTTC,CASSLTWDHETQYF
once,NA,TRBJ2-1,TRBV4-1,TGCGCCAGCAGCCAAGGACCCACCCGAGGCGATGAGCAGTTCTTC,CASSQGPTRGDEQFF
NA,TRBD1,TRBJ1-1,TRBV27,TGTGCCAGCGGTCGACAGGGGGCAAGGGCTGAAGCTTTCTTT,CASGRQGARAEAFF
NA,TRBD2,TRBJ2-7,TRBV2,TGTGCCAGCAGTGAAGTACTAGCGGCAGAGCAGTACTTC,CASSEVLAAEQYF
NA,TRBD2,TRBJ2-1,TRBV11-2,TGTGCCAGCAGCTTCGTGACTAGCGGGGTATACAATGAGCAGTTCTTC,CASSFVTSGVYNEQFF
NA,NA,TRBJ2-7,TRBV27,TGTGCCAGCAATCCGATCGGACCCACCTACGAGCAGTACTTC,CASNPIGPTYEQYF
NA,TRBD1,TRBJ1-1,TRBV15,TGTGCCACCAGTAACTACGCGGGACAGATTATGAACACTGAAGCTTTCTTT,CATSNYAGQIMNTEAFF
NA,TRBD1,TRBJ1-1,TRBV19,TGTGCCAGTAGTATGGGACAGGGGATAGCTGAAGCTTTCTTT,CASSMGQGIAEAFF
NA,NA,TRBJ2-7,TRBV27,TGTGCCAGCAGTGTCCACAGGACCTACGAGCAGTACTTC,CASSVHRTYEQYF